The T cell receptor beta chain described here comes from a study of T-cell reconstitution after alpha-beta-depleted transplantation in children. This clonotype appeared many times. This CDR3 comprises 12 residues. CDR1 DFQATT and CDR2 SNEGSKA come from the germline V gene (reference sequence). The V gene lost 4 bases and the J gene lost 8 bases, with 12 bases spanning the gap. Construction of the TCRbeta library involved unique molecular identifiers. TCRdb passed the PCR reads through MiXCR, listing each CDR3 protein once. In the table there are approximately 590,000 distinct CDR3 sequences, under 12% of which are singletons.

The input for sequencing was PBMCs from the stem cell graft donor, taken from the stem cell graft. This chain joins TRBV20-1 and TRBJ2-1, with D perhaps assigned TRBD1 or TRBD2 (5 bases each). The origin of this receptor is a human donor who donated a stem cell graft to a child with acute myeloid leukemia. CDR3 amino acids: CSAITTGHEQFF. The CDR3 coding sequence is TGCAGTGCTATCACCACGGGGCATGAGCAGTTCTTC.